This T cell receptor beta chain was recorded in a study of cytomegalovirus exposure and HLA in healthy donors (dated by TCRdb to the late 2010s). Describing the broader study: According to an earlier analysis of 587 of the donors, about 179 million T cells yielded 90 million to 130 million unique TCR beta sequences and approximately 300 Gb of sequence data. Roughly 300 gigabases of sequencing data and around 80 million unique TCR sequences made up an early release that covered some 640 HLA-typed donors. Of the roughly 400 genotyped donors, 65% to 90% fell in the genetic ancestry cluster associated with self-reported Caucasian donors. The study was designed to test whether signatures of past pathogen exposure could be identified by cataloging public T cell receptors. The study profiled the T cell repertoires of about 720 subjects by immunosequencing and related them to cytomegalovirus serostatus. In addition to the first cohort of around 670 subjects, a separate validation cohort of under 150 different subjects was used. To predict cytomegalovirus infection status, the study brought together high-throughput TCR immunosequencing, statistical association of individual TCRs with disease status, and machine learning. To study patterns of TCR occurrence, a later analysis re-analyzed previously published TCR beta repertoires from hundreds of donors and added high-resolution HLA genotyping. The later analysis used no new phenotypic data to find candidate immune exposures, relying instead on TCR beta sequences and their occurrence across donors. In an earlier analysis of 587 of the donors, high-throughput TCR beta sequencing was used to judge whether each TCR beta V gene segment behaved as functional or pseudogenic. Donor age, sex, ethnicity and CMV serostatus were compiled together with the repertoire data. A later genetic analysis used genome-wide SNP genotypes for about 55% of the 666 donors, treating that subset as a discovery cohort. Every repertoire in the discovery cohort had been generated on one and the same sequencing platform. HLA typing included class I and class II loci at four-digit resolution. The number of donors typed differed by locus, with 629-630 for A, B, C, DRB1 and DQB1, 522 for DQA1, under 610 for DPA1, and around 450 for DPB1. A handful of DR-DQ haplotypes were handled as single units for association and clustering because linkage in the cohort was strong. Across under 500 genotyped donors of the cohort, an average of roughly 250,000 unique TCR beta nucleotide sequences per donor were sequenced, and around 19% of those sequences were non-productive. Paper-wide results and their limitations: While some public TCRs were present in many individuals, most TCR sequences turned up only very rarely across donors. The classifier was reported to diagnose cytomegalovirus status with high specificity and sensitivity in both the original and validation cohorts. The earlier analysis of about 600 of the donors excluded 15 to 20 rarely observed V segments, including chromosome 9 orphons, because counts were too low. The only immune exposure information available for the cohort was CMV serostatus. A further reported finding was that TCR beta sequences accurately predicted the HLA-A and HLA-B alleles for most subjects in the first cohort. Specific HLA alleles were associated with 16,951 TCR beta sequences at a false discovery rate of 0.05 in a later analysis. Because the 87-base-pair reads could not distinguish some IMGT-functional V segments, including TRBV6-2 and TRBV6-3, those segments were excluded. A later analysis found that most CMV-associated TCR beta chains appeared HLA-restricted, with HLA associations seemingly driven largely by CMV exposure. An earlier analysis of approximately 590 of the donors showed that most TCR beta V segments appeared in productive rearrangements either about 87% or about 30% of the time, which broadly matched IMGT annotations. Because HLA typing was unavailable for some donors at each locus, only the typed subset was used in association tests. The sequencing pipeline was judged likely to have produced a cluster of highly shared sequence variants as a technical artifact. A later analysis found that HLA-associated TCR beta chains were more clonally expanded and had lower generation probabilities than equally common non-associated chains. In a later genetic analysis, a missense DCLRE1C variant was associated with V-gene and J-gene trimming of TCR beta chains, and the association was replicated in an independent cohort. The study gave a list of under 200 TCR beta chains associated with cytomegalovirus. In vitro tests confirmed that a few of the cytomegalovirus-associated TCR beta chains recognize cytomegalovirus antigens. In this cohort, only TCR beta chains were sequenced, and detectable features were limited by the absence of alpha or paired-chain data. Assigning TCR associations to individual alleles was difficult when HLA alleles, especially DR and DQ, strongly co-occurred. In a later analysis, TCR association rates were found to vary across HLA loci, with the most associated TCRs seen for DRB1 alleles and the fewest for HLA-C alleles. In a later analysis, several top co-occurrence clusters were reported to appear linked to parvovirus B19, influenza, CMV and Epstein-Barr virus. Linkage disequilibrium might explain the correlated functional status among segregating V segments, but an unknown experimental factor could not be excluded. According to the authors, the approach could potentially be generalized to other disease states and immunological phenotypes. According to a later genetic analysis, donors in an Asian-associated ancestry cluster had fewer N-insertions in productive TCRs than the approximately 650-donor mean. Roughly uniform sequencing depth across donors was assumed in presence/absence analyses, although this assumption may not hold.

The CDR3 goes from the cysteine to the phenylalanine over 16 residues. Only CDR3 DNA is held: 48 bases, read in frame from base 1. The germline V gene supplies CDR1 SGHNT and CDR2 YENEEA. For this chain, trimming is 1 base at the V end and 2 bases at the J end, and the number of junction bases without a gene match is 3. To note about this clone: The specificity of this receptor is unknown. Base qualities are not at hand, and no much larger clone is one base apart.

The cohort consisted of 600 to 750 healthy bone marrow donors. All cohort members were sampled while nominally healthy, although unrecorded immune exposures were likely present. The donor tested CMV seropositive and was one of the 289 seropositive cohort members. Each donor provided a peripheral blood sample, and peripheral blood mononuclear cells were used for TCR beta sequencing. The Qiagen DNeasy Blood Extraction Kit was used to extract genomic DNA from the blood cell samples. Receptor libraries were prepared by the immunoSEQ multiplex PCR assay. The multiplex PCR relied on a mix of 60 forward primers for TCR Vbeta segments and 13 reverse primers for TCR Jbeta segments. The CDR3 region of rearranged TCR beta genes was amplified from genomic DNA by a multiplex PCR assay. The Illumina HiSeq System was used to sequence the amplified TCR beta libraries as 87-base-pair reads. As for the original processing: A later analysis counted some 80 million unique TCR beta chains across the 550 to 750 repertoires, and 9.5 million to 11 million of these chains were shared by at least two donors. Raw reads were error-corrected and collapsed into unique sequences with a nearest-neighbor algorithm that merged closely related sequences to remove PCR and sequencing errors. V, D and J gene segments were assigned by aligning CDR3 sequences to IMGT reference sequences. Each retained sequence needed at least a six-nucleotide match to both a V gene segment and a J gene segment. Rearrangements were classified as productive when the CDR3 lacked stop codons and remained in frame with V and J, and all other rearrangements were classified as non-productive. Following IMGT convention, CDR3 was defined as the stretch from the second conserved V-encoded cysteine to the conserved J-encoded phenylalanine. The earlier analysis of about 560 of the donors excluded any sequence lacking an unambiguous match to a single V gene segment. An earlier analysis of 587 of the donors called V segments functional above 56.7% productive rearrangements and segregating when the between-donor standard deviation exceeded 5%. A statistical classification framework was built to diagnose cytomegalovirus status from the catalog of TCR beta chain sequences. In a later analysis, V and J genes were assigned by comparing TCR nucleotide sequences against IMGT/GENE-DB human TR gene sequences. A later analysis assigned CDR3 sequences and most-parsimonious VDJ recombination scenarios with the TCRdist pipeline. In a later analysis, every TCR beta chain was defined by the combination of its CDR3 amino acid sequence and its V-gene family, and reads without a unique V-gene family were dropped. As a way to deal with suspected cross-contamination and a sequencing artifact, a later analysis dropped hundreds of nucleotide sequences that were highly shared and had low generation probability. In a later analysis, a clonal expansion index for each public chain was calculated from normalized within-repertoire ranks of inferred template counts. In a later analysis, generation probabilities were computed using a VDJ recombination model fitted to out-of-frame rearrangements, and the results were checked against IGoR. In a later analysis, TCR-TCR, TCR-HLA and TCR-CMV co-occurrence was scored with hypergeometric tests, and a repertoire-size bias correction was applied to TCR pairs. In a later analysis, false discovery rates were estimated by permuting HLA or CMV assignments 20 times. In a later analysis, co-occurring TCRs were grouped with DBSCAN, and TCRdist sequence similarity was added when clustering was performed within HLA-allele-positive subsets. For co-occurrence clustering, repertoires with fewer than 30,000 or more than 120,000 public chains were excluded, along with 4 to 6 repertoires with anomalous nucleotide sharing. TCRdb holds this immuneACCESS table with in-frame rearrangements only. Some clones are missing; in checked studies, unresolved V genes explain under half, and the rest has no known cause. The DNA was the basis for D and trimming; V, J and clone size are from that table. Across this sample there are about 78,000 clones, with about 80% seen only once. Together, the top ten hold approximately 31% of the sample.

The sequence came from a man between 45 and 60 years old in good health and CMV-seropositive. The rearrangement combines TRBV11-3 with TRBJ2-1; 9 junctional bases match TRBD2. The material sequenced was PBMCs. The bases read TGTGCCAGCAGCTTAGGTCTAGCGGGAACCTACAATGAGCAGTTCTTC. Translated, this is CASSLGLAGTYNEQFF.